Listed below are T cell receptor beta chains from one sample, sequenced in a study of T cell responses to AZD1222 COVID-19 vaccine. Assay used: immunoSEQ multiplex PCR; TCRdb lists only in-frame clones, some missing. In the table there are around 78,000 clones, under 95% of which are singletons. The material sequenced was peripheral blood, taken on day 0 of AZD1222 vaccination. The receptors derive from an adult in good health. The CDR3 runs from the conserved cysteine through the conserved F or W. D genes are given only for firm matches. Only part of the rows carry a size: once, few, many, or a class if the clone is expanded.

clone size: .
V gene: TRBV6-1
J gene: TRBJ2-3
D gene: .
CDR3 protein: CASSDSWAFTDTQYF
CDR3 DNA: TGTGCCAGCAGTGACAGCTGGGCCTTCACAGATACGCAGTATTTT

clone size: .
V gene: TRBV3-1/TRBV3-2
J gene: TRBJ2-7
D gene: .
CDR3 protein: CASSGTGTLGEQYF
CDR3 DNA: TGTGCCAGCAGCGGAACAGGGACCCTCGGCGAGCAGTACTTC

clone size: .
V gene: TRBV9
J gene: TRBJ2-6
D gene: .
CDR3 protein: CASSVRFLNSGANVLTF
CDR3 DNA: TGTGCCAGCAGCGTTCGCTTTCTTAACTCTGGGGCCAACGTCCTGACTTTC

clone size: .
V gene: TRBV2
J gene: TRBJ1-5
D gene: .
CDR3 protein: CASSDSGATNQPQHF
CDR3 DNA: TGTGCCAGCAGTGATTCGGGAGCAACAAATCAGCCCCAGCATTTT

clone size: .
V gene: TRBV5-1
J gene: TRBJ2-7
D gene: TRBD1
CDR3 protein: CASSLEFRGPSYEQYF
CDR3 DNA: TGCGCCAGCAGCTTGGAGTTCAGGGGGCCTTCCTACGAGCAGTACTTC

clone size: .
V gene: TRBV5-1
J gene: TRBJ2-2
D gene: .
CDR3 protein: CASSPEPQGSNTGELFF
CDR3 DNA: TGCGCCAGCAGCCCCGAACCCCAGGGATCGAACACCGGGGAGCTGTTTTTT

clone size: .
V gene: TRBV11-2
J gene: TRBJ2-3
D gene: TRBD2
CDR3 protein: CASSPSGRAVAGGDTQYF
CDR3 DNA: TGTGCCAGCAGTCCATCGGGTAGAGCCGTAGCGGGAGGTGATACGCAGTATTTT

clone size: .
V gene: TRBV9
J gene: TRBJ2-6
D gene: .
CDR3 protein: CASSVRAGETSGSGANVLTF
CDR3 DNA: TGTGCCAGCAGCGTAAGGGCAGGCGAAACTTCAGGCTCTGGGGCCAACGTCCTGACTTTC

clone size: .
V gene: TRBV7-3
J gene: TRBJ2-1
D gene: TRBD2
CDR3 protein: CASSLRASGINNEQFF
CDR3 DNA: TGTGCCAGCAGCTTAAGGGCTAGCGGGATCAACAATGAGCAGTTCTTC

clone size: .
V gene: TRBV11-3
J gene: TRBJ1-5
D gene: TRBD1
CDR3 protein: CASSPGQTNQPQHF
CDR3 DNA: TGTGCCAGCAGCCCGGGACAGACAAATCAGCCCCAGCATTTT

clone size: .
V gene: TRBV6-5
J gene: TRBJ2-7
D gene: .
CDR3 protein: CACRDNSYEQYF
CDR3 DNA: TGTGCCTGCAGGGACAACTCCTACGAGCAGTACTTC

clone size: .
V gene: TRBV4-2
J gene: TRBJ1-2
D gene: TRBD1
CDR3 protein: CASSHGRDRRLYGYTF
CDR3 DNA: TGTGCCAGCAGCCATGGCCGGGACAGGCGGCTCTATGGCTACACCTTC

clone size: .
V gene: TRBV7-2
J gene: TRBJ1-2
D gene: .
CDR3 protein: CASSLGGGYGYTF
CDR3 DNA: TGTGCCAGCAGCCTCGGGGGCGGCTATGGCTACACCTTC

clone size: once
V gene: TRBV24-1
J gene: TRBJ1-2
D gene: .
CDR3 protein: CATSDLTGSNYGYTF
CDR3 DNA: TGTGCCACCAGTGATTTGACAGGGTCTAACTATGGCTACACCTTC

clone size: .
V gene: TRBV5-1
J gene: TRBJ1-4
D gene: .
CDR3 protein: CASSLGAGGEKLFF
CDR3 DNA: TGCGCCAGCAGCTTGGGGGCAGGCGGGGAAAAACTGTTTTTT

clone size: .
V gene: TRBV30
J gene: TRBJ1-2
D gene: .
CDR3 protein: CAWGNTGNYGYTF
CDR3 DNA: TGTGCCTGGGGCAATACAGGAAACTATGGCTACACCTTC

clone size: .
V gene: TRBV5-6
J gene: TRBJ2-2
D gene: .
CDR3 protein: CASIEGFDTGELFF
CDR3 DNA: TGTGCCAGCATAGAGGGGTTCGACACCGGGGAGCTGTTTTTT

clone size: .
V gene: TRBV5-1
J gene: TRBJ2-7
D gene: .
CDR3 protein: CASSLEGGENGQYF
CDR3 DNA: TGCGCCAGCAGCTTGGAAGGGGGTGAAAACGGGCAGTACTTC

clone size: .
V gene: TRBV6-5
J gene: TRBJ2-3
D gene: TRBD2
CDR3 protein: CASSYAGGTDTQYF
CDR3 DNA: TGTGCCAGCAGTTACGCGGGGGGCACAGATACGCAGTATTTT

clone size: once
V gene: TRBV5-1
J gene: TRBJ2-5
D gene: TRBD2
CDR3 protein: CASSSGLAVETQYF
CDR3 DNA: TGCGCCAGCAGCTCGGGACTAGCTGTCGAGACCCAGTACTTC

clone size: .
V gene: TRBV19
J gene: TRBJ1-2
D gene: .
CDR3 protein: CASSSGPELHYGYTF
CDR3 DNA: TGTGCCAGTAGCTCAGGTCCAGAACTTCACTATGGCTACACCTTC

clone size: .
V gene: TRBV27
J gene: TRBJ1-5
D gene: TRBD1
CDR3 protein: CASRGQGIYQPQHF
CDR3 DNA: TGTGCCAGCAGGGGACAGGGGATATATCAGCCCCAGCATTTT

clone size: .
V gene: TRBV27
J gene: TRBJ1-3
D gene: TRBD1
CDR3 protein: CASSLYPGQGIGNTIYF
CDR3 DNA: TGTGCCAGCAGTTTATACCCGGGACAGGGGATTGGAAACACCATATATTTT

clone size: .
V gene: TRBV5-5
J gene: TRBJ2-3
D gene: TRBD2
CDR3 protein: CASSPGGNREKDTQYF
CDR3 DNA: TGTGCCAGCAGCCCGGGAGGGAACAGAGAAAAAGATACGCAGTATTTT

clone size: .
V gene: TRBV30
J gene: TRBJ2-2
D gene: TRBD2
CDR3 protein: CAWVAGTSHGELFF
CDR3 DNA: TGTGCCTGGGTTGCGGGGACTAGCCACGGGGAGCTGTTTTTT

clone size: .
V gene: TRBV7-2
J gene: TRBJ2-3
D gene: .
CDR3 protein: CASSYTDTQYF
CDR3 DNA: TGTGCCAGCAGCTATACAGATACGCAGTATTTT

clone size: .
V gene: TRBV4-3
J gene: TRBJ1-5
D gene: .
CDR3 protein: CASSRAAAGEFRQPQHF
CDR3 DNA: TGCGCCAGCAGCCGGGCAGCGGCCGGGGAGTTCCGACAGCCCCAGCATTTT

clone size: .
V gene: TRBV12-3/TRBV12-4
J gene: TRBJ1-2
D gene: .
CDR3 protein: CASSSDSLSGYTF
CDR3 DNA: TGTGCCAGCAGTTCTGACAGCCTAAGCGGCTACACCTTC

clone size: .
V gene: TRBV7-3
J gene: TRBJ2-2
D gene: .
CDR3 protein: CASSILTGELFF
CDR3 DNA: TGTGCCAGCAGCATACTAACCGGGGAGCTGTTTTTT

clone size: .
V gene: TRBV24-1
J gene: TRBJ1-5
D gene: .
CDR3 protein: CATSITENQPQHF
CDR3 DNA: TGTGCCACCAGTATCACAGAAAATCAGCCCCAGCATTTT

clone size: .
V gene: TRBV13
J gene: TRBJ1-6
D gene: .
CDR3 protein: CASSLRAYNSPLHF
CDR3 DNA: TGTGCCAGCAGCTTACGGGCCTATAATTCACCCCTCCACTTT

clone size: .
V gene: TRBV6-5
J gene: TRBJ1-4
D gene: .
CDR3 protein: CASRRTTNEKLFF
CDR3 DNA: TGTGCCAGCAGGAGGACAACTAATGAAAAACTGTTTTTT

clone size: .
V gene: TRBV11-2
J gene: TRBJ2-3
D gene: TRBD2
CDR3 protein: CASSLEGTWRRGKPDTQYF
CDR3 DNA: TGTGCCAGCAGCTTAGAGGGGACGTGGAGGCGGGGGAAGCCAGATACGCAGTATTTT

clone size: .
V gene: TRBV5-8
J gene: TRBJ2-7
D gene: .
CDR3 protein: CASSLTVVTYEQYF
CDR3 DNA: TGTGCCAGCAGCTTGACGGTTGTCACCTACGAGCAGTACTTC

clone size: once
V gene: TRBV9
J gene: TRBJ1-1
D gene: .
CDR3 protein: CASSPGVNTEAFF
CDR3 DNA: TGTGCCAGCAGCCCAGGGGTGAACACTGAAGCTTTCTTT

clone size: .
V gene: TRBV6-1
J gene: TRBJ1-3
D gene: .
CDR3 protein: CASSGPFDRKSGNTIYF
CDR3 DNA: TGTGCCAGCAGTGGACCCTTTGACAGGAAATCTGGAAACACCATATATTTT

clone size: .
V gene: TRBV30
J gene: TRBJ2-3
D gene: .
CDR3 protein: CAWRAADASTDTQYF
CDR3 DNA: TGTGCCTGGAGGGCAGCGGATGCTAGCACAGATACGCAGTATTTT

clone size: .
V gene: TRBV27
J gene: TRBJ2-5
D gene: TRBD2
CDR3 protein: CASSHSGGSGETQYF
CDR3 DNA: TGTGCCAGCAGTCACAGCGGGGGGTCCGGGGAGACCCAGTACTTC

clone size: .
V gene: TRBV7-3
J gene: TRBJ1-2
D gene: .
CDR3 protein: CASSPGGLAGYTF
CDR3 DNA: TGTGCCAGCAGCCCCGGGGGTCTCGCAGGCTACACCTTC